A selection of T cell receptor beta chains follows, all from one sample in a study of blood T cells in healthy people across ages. TCRdb ran MiXCR on the 5' RACE reads and lists one entry per CDR3 protein. The sample records about 970,000 distinct CDR3 sequences, just over 50% being singletons. Sequenced sample: blood. The receptors stem from a woman aged 60-75 years in good health. Each CDR3 is given with its conserved first and last residue. D genes are given only for firm matches. Clone size is given for some rows only: seen once, a few or many times, or a class if the clone is expanded.

clone size: -
D gene: -
J gene: TRBJ1-2
V gene: TRBV6-1
CDR3 protein: CASSEVKDSGYTF
CDR3 DNA: TGTGCCAGCAGTGAGGTCAAGGACTCTGGCTACACCTTC

clone size: -
D gene: TRBD1
J gene: TRBJ2-1
V gene: TRBV28
CDR3 protein: CASSFRTGKYNEQFF
CDR3 DNA: TGTGCCAGCAGTTTCCGGACAGGGAAGTACAATGAGCAGTTCTTC

clone size: -
D gene: -
J gene: TRBJ2-7
V gene: TRBV7-8
CDR3 protein: CASYSYSYEQYF
CDR3 DNA: TGTGCCAGCTACTCCTACTCCTACGAGCAGTACTTC

clone size: few
D gene: -
J gene: TRBJ2-3
V gene: TRBV7-2
CDR3 protein: CASSPTMDLTDTQYF
CDR3 DNA: TGTGCCAGCAGCCCAACAATGGACCTCACAGATACGCAGTATTTT

clone size: -
D gene: -
J gene: TRBJ2-7
V gene: TRBV29-1
CDR3 protein: CSVEGRNYEQYF
CDR3 DNA: TGCAGCGTTGAGGGGAGGAACTACGAGCAGTACTTC

clone size: -
D gene: -
J gene: TRBJ2-1
V gene: TRBV3-1
CDR3 protein: CASSRGRGTMPQFF
CDR3 DNA: TGTGCCAGCAGCCGAGGTAGAGGGACAATGCCGCAGTTCTTC

clone size: -
D gene: -
J gene: TRBJ2-5
V gene: TRBV10-2
CDR3 protein: CASSETAGSKKTQYF
CDR3 DNA: TGCGCCAGCAGTGAGACGGCGGGGTCAAAGAAGACCCAGTACTTC

clone size: -
D gene: -
J gene: TRBJ2-3
V gene: TRBV18
CDR3 protein: CASSPASPRGTDTQYF
CDR3 DNA: TGTGCCAGCTCACCAGCGAGTCCCCGGGGCACAGATACGCAGTATTTT

clone size: -
D gene: -
J gene: TRBJ1-6
V gene: TRBV15
CDR3 protein: CATSHGWSPLHF
CDR3 DNA: TGTGCCACCAGCCATGGATGGTCACCCCTCCACTTT

clone size: few
D gene: -
J gene: TRBJ1-2
V gene: TRBV29-1
CDR3 protein: CSVGERGYGYTF
CDR3 DNA: TGCAGCGTTGGGGAGAGGGGGTATGGCTACACCTTC

clone size: few
D gene: -
J gene: TRBJ1-1
V gene: TRBV7-2
CDR3 protein: CASSRPADTEAFF
CDR3 DNA: TGTGCCAGCAGCCGCCCGGCCGACACTGAAGCTTTCTTT

clone size: few
D gene: TRBD1
J gene: TRBJ2-3
V gene: TRBV6-6
CDR3 protein: CASSYGQGTSTDTQYF
CDR3 DNA: TGTGCCAGCAGTTATGGACAGGGTACTAGCACAGATACGCAGTATTTT

clone size: -
D gene: TRBD2
J gene: TRBJ2-1
V gene: TRBV12-3/TRBV12-4
CDR3 protein: CASRPLAGVFDEQFF
CDR3 DNA: TGTGCCAGCAGGCCACTAGCGGGAGTATTTGATGAGCAGTTCTTC

clone size: few
D gene: -
J gene: TRBJ1-6
V gene: TRBV28
CDR3 protein: CASRRHGSPLHF
CDR3 DNA: TGTGCCAGCAGGCGACACGGATCACCCCTCCACTTT

clone size: few
D gene: TRBD1
J gene: TRBJ2-5
V gene: TRBV28
CDR3 protein: CASSPSGGPKETQYF
CDR3 DNA: TGTGCCAGCAGTCCGTCAGGGGGTCCAAAAGAGACCCAGTACTTC

clone size: once
D gene: TRBD2
J gene: TRBJ2-1
V gene: TRBV20-1
CDR3 protein: CSASSPTSGSMNEQFF
CDR3 DNA: TGCAGTGCTAGCAGCCCGACTAGCGGGAGTATGAATGAGCAGTTCTTC

clone size: -
D gene: -
J gene: TRBJ2-1
V gene: TRBV5-1
CDR3 protein: CASSGGTAMNDEQFF
CDR3 DNA: TGCGCCAGCAGCGGCGGGACAGCGATGAACGATGAGCAGTTCTTC

clone size: once
D gene: -
J gene: TRBJ1-1
V gene: TRBV6-4
CDR3 protein: CTSSTTGNTEAFF
CDR3 DNA: TGTACCAGCAGTACTACAGGCAACACTGAAGCTTTCTTT

clone size: -
D gene: -
J gene: TRBJ1-1
V gene: TRBV2
CDR3 protein: CASSEQRNTEAFF
CDR3 DNA: TGTGCCAGCAGTGAACAGAGGAACACTGAAGCTTTCTTT

clone size: -
D gene: TRBD2
J gene: TRBJ2-7
V gene: TRBV29-1
CDR3 protein: CSVGLADEQYF
CDR3 DNA: TGCAGCGTGGGACTAGCAGACGAGCAGTACTTC

clone size: -
D gene: -
J gene: TRBJ2-1
V gene: TRBV5-6
CDR3 protein: CASSSGLHERYNEQFF
CDR3 DNA: TGTGCCAGCAGCTCCGGACTGCACGAGCGTTACAATGAGCAGTTCTTC

clone size: -
D gene: -
J gene: TRBJ2-5
V gene: TRBV28
CDR3 protein: CASKTQGGDETQYF
CDR3 DNA: TGTGCCAGCAAAACACAGGGTGGGGATGAGACCCAGTACTTC

clone size: many
D gene: -
J gene: TRBJ2-3
V gene: TRBV7-2
CDR3 protein: CASSLDPSIGTDTQYF
CDR3 DNA: TGTGCCAGCAGCCTGGACCCTTCTATTGGCACAGATACGCAGTATTTT

clone size: -
D gene: TRBD1
J gene: TRBJ1-1
V gene: TRBV18
CDR3 protein: CASSGQSNTEAFF
CDR3 DNA: TGTGCCAGCTCGGGACAGTCGAACACTGAAGCTTTCTTT

clone size: -
D gene: -
J gene: TRBJ1-3
V gene: TRBV4-1
CDR3 protein: CASSQGNPGFGNTIYF
CDR3 DNA: TGCGCCAGCAGCCAAGGGAATCCAGGGTTTGGAAACACCATATATTTT

clone size: -
D gene: TRBD2
J gene: TRBJ2-5
V gene: TRBV20-1
CDR3 protein: CSARRTSGSPRGEQYF
CDR3 DNA: TGCAGTGCTAGAAGGACTAGCGGGAGCCCTCGGGGTGAGCAGTACTTC

clone size: -
D gene: -
J gene: TRBJ2-3
V gene: TRBV5-1
CDR3 protein: CASSRDTRADTQYF
CDR3 DNA: TGCGCCAGCAGCCGGGACACCAGAGCAGATACGCAGTATTTT

clone size: -
D gene: -
J gene: TRBJ1-2
V gene: TRBV7-9
CDR3 protein: CTSSGLGDGYTF
CDR3 DNA: TGTACCAGCAGCGGGTTAGGCGATGGCTACACCTTC

clone size: -
D gene: TRBD2
J gene: TRBJ2-7
V gene: TRBV27
CDR3 protein: CASSFSSGGIAYEQYF
CDR3 DNA: TGTGCCAGCAGTTTCTCTTCGGGAGGGATAGCCTACGAGCAGTACTTC

clone size: few
D gene: TRBD2
J gene: TRBJ2-7
V gene: TRBV28
CDR3 protein: CASSFPGEGYEQYF
CDR3 DNA: TGTGCCAGCAGTTTTCCTGGGGAGGGATACGAGCAGTACTTC

clone size: -
D gene: -
J gene: TRBJ2-7
V gene: TRBV20-1
CDR3 protein: CSATTRTVSYEQYF
CDR3 DNA: TGCAGTGCTACGACCCGGACAGTGTCCTACGAGCAGTACTTC

clone size: -
D gene: -
J gene: TRBJ2-7
V gene: TRBV4-1
CDR3 protein: CASSQDRGSYNEQYF
CDR3 DNA: TGCGCCAGCAGCCAAGATCGGGGGTCCTACAACGAGCAGTACTTC

clone size: once
D gene: -
J gene: TRBJ2-3
V gene: TRBV24-1
CDR3 protein: CATSARGNRPDTQYF
CDR3 DNA: TGTGCCACCAGTGCAAGGGGCAACCGGCCAGATACGCAGTATTTT

clone size: few
D gene: -
J gene: TRBJ2-7
V gene: TRBV2
CDR3 protein: CASSEGPFYEQYF
CDR3 DNA: TGTGCCAGCAGTGAAGGTCCCTTCTACGAGCAGTACTTC

clone size: few
D gene: -
J gene: TRBJ2-4
V gene: TRBV27
CDR3 protein: CASSGTLNIQYF
CDR3 DNA: TGTGCCAGCAGTGGCACCCTAAACATTCAGTACTTC

clone size: few
D gene: -
J gene: TRBJ1-2
V gene: TRBV6-6
CDR3 protein: CASSYTRVTNGYTF
CDR3 DNA: TGTGCCAGCAGTTACACCAGAGTTACTAATGGCTACACCTTC

clone size: -
D gene: -
J gene: TRBJ1-5
V gene: TRBV12-3/TRBV12-4
CDR3 protein: CASSLGPHQPQHF
CDR3 DNA: TGTGCCAGCAGTTTAGGACCCCATCAACCCCAGCATTTT

clone size: once
D gene: TRBD2
J gene: TRBJ2-1
V gene: TRBV27
CDR3 protein: CASSQEVTSGFGDEQFF
CDR3 DNA: TGTGCCAGCTCGCAAGAAGTGACTAGCGGGTTTGGTGATGAGCAGTTCTTC

clone size: -
D gene: TRBD1
J gene: TRBJ2-2
V gene: TRBV5-1
CDR3 protein: CASSLAGQGGTGELFF
CDR3 DNA: TGCGCCAGCAGCTTGGCTGGACAGGGGGGCACCGGGGAGCTGTTTTTT

clone size: few
D gene: -
J gene: TRBJ1-2
V gene: TRBV29-1
CDR3 protein: CSVVGQNYGYTF
CDR3 DNA: TGCAGCGTTGTGGGACAAAACTATGGCTACACCTTC

clone size: -
D gene: -
J gene: TRBJ1-6
V gene: TRBV12-3/TRBV12-4
CDR3 protein: CASSFSLNSPLHF
CDR3 DNA: TGTGCCAGCAGTTTTTCTCTTAATTCACCCCTCCACTTT

clone size: few
D gene: -
J gene: TRBJ2-5
V gene: TRBV15
CDR3 protein: CATSRGTTQETQYF
CDR3 DNA: TGTGCCACCAGCAGAGGGACTACCCAAGAGACCCAGTACTTC

clone size: few
D gene: -
J gene: TRBJ2-7
V gene: TRBV28
CDR3 protein: CASSWVADSYEQYF
CDR3 DNA: TGTGCCAGCAGTTGGGTAGCGGATTCCTACGAGCAGTACTTC

clone size: -
D gene: TRBD2
J gene: TRBJ2-5
V gene: TRBV11-2
CDR3 protein: CASSSGTSGNTRETQYF
CDR3 DNA: TGTGCCAGCAGTTCCGGGACTAGCGGGAATACCCGAGAGACCCAGTACTTC

clone size: -
D gene: TRBD1
J gene: TRBJ2-7
V gene: TRBV27
CDR3 protein: CASSSLDRGGKYEQYF
CDR3 DNA: TGTGCCAGCAGTTCTTTAGACAGGGGCGGAAAATACGAGCAGTACTTC

clone size: few
D gene: TRBD2
J gene: TRBJ2-5
V gene: TRBV20-1
CDR3 protein: CSASAGGQETQYF
CDR3 DNA: TGCAGTGCTAGCGCGGGAGGGCAAGAGACCCAGTACTTC

clone size: many
D gene: TRBD1
J gene: TRBJ2-7
V gene: TRBV12-3/TRBV12-4
CDR3 protein: CASSSRGSYNEQYF
CDR3 DNA: TGTGCCAGCAGTTCCAGGGGGTCCTACAATGAGCAGTACTTC

clone size: -
D gene: -
J gene: TRBJ1-1
V gene: TRBV12-3/TRBV12-4
CDR3 protein: CASSLTGITAEAFF
CDR3 DNA: TGTGCCAGCAGTTTAACAGGGATCACAGCTGAAGCTTTCTTT

clone size: -
D gene: -
J gene: TRBJ2-3
V gene: TRBV18
CDR3 protein: CTSSTKGSLSNTQYF
CDR3 DNA: TGTACCAGCTCAACTAAGGGTTCGCTTTCGAATACGCAGTATTTT

clone size: few
D gene: -
J gene: TRBJ2-5
V gene: TRBV20-1
CDR3 protein: CSARDLGGLRVYQETQYF
CDR3 DNA: TGCAGTGCTAGAGATCTTGGGGGCCTTAGGGTGTACCAAGAGACCCAGTACTTC

clone size: few
D gene: -
J gene: TRBJ2-3
V gene: TRBV12-3/TRBV12-4
CDR3 protein: CASHRPSLPQYF
CDR3 DNA: TGTGCCAGCCACCGCCCTAGCCTTCCGCAGTATTTT

clone size: -
D gene: -
J gene: TRBJ2-7
V gene: TRBV20-1
CDR3 protein: CSARVASYEQYF
CDR3 DNA: TGCAGTGCTAGAGTGGCCTCCTACGAGCAGTACTTC

clone size: -
D gene: TRBD2
J gene: TRBJ2-1
V gene: TRBV7-2
CDR3 protein: CASTVRETSVHEQFF
CDR3 DNA: TGTGCCAGCACCGTAAGGGAGACTAGCGTTCATGAGCAGTTCTTC

clone size: once
D gene: -
J gene: TRBJ1-6
V gene: TRBV4-2
CDR3 protein: CASRYSPPVSSYNSPLHF
CDR3 DNA: TGTGCCAGCAGATATTCCCCCCCAGTGAGCTCCTATAATTCACCCCTCCACTTT

clone size: once
D gene: TRBD2
J gene: TRBJ2-5
V gene: TRBV20-1
CDR3 protein: CSAYRTSGRSGRMETQYF
CDR3 DNA: TGCAGTGCCTACCGGACTAGCGGGAGAAGTGGACGGATGGAGACCCAGTACTTC

clone size: -
D gene: -
J gene: TRBJ1-4
V gene: TRBV12-3/TRBV12-4
CDR3 protein: CASSTSWTATNEKLFF
CDR3 DNA: TGTGCCAGCAGTACATCTTGGACAGCAACTAATGAAAAACTGTTTTTT